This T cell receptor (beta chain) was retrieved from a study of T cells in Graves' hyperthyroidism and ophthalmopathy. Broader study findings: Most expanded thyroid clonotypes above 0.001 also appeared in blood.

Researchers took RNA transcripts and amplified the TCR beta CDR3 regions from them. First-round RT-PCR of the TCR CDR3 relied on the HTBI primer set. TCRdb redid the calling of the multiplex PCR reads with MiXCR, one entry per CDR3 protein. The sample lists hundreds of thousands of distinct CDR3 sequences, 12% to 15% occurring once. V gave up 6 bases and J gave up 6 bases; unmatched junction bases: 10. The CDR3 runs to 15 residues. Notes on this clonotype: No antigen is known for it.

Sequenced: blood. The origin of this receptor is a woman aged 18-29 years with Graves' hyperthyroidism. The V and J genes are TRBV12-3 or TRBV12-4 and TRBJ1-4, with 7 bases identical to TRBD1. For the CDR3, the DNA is TGTGCCAGCAGGGATACCGGGACAGAGGATGAAAAACTGTTTTTT. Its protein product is CASRDTGTEDEKLFF.